A selection of T cell receptor beta chains follows, all from one sample in a study of blood T cell repertoires in COVID-19. Sequencing used immunoSEQ multiplex PCR; TCRdb keeps in-frame clones, though not all of them. The table has under 150,000 clones, approximately 90% seen once; the top ten hold more than 1.5%. What was sequenced was peripheral blood. All receptors derive from a human donor in a cohort sampled during active COVID-19. The CDR3 runs from the conserved cysteine through the conserved F or W. The order of the fields is V gene, J gene, CDR3 protein.

v_call: TRBV10-2; j_call: TRBJ1-5; cdr3_aa: CASSRGKDQPQHF
v_call: TRBV2; j_call: TRBJ1-3; cdr3_aa: CASSELASGNTIYF
v_call: TRBV9; j_call: TRBJ2-3; cdr3_aa: CASSVGGTDTQYF
v_call: TRBV7-6; j_call: TRBJ2-1; cdr3_aa: CASSLLAQEYNEQFF
v_call: TRBV3-1/TRBV3-2; j_call: TRBJ2-3; cdr3_aa: CASSRQGGRSGADTQYF
v_call: TRBV24-1; j_call: TRBJ1-2; cdr3_aa: CATSDPLRGVYGYTF
v_call: TRBV18; j_call: TRBJ2-4; cdr3_aa: CASSPRGEGIQYF
v_call: TRBV5-6; j_call: TRBJ1-5; cdr3_aa: CASSLGIRDRPNQPQHF
v_call: TRBV30; j_call: TRBJ1-4; cdr3_aa: CAWTGPDRHKLFF
v_call: TRBV5-5; j_call: TRBJ2-7; cdr3_aa: CASRKLAGAYEQYF
v_call: TRBV19; j_call: TRBJ2-1; cdr3_aa: CASSMSPSSYNEQFF
v_call: TRBV12-3/TRBV12-4; j_call: TRBJ1-1; cdr3_aa: CASTRGTEAFF
v_call: TRBV11-2; j_call: TRBJ1-3; cdr3_aa: CASSVRDSSSGNTIYF
v_call: TRBV6-5; j_call: TRBJ2-7; cdr3_aa: CASSSRLAGGYEQYF
v_call: TRBV2; j_call: TRBJ1-2; cdr3_aa: CASSDLYFGYTF
v_call: TRBV5-5; j_call: TRBJ1-2; cdr3_aa: CASSLEGVGGYTF
v_call: TRBV12-3/TRBV12-4; j_call: TRBJ1-4; cdr3_aa: CASSPGDSLLFF
v_call: TRBV28; j_call: TRBJ1-4; cdr3_aa: CASSVEGDEKLFF
v_call: TRBV19; j_call: TRBJ2-7; cdr3_aa: CASSISAGVSYEQYF
v_call: TRBV19; j_call: TRBJ1-2; cdr3_aa: CASSFDLPRDYGYTF
v_call: TRBV6-2/TRBV6-3; j_call: TRBJ1-1; cdr3_aa: CASSYSDRGLEAFF